The rows below give T cell receptor beta chains drawn from one sample of a study of post-analysis software for immune sequencing data. TCRdb passed the PCR reads through MiXCR, listing each CDR3 protein once. The sample consists of fewer than 700,000 distinct CDR3 sequences, 44% of them appearing once. Sequencing was done on a sample of blood. Every receptor here comes from a girl between 5 and 17 years old with multiple sclerosis. The CDR3 runs from the conserved cysteine through the conserved F or W. The D gene is left open where the match is weak. A row's size may be missing; if present it is once, few, many or a size class.

J gene | D gene | clone size | V gene | CDR3 DNA | CDR3 protein
TRBJ2-1 | - | many | TRBV12-3/TRBV12-4 | TGTGCCAGCAGTCCTCGGCAGGGGCAATACCCTTACAATGAGCAGTTCTTC | CASSPRQGQYPYNEQFF
TRBJ2-4 | TRBD1 | - | TRBV7-9 | TGTGCCAGCAGCTTCTTGGGACAGGGGATGACCATAGCCAAAAACATTCAGTACTTC | CASSFLGQGMTIAKNIQYF
TRBJ1-5 | - | - | TRBV20-1 | TGCAGTGCTAGAGTAGTCGACCAGCCCCAGCATTTT | CSARVVDQPQHF
TRBJ2-3 | - | few | TRBV6-5 | TGTGCCAGCAGTTATGGGAGTAGCGGTACGCAGTATTTT | CASSYGSSGTQYF
TRBJ2-5 | - | - | TRBV6-1 | TGTGCCAGCAGTGTTATGGGAGAGACCCAGTACTTC | CASSVMGETQYF
TRBJ1-4 | TRBD1 | few | TRBV27 | TGTGCCAGCAGTCTGCTAAGGGGACAGGCTAATGAAAAACTGTTTTTT | CASSLLRGQANEKLFF
TRBJ1-4 | - | few | TRBV7-8 | TGTGCCAGCAGCTCAGGGCGGGTAGCCCCTAATGAAAAACTGTTTTTT | CASSSGRVAPNEKLFF
TRBJ2-7 | - | - | TRBV12-3/TRBV12-4 | TGTGCCAGCAGTTCGCGGACTATTAACTACGAGCAGTACTTC | CASSSRTINYEQYF
TRBJ1-2 | - | - | TRBV6-1 | TGTGCCAGCAGTGAAGTGGGCCTCCGCCAGGGCTACACCTTC | CASSEVGLRQGYTF
TRBJ2-1 | - | - | TRBV12-3/TRBV12-4 | TGTGCCAGCAGCCAGGACCGTCTAGGGGGAGGTAATGAGCAGTTCTTC | CASSQDRLGGGNEQFF
TRBJ1-1 | TRBD1 | few | TRBV7-8 | TGTGCCAGCAGCTTCGACAGGGATGAAGCTTTCTTT | CASSFDRDEAFF
TRBJ1-1 | TRBD1 | - | TRBV6-5 | TGTGCCAGCACGATCTCTGGACAGGGACCGACCACTGAAGCTTTCTTT | CASTISGQGPTTEAFF
TRBJ1-2 | - | - | TRBV12-3/TRBV12-4 | TGTGCCAGCAGTTTAGCCCAGGCTCGAGGCTACACCTTC | CASSLAQARGYTF
TRBJ2-1 | - | few | TRBV7-7 | TGTGCTAGCAGCTTAGGGCCGGTAGCGGAAGGGACTTGGAGTGAGCAGTTCTTC | CASSLGPVAEGTWSEQFF
TRBJ2-1 | TRBD1 | few | TRBV29-1 | TGCAGCGTTGATAACAGGGGGCGGAATGAGCAGTTCTTC | CSVDNRGRNEQFF
TRBJ1-6 | TRBD1 | once | TRBV7-2 | TGTGCACTTCAGCTTAGTCTGACAGGGGGATCACCCCTCCACTTT | CALQLSLTGGSPLHF
TRBJ2-3 | - | - | TRBV7-9 | TGTGCCAGCAGCTTCCTATCCAGGGACGGCGGCACAGATACGCAGTATTTT | CASSFLSRDGGTDTQYF
TRBJ2-3 | - | - | TRBV12-3/TRBV12-4 | TGTGCCAGCAGTTTGATTCCCGGGGTGGGGACAGATACGCAGTATTTT | CASSLIPGVGTDTQYF
TRBJ1-1 | TRBD1 | - | TRBV7-2 | TGTGCCAGCAGCCTAGGGGACAGTGGGGGTAGGACTGAAGCTTTCTTT | CASSLGDSGGRTEAFF
TRBJ2-7 | - | - | TRBV19 | TGTGCCAGTAGGGAGGACAGCTCCTACGAGCAGTACTTC | CASREDSSYEQYF
TRBJ2-5 | - | few | TRBV5-1 | TGCGCCAGCAGCTTGGAGCCTTGGCAGACGGAGACCCAGTACTTC | CASSLEPWQTETQYF
TRBJ2-1 | - | - | TRBV5-1 | TGCGCCAGCAGCTCCTTCGGACACTCCAATGAGCAGTTCTTC | CASSSFGHSNEQFF
TRBJ2-3 | - | - | TRBV5-1 | TGCGCCAGCAGCCCCATGGGGGATCGCACAGATACGCAGTATTTT | CASSPMGDRTDTQYF
TRBJ2-4 | - | - | TRBV7-3 | TGTGTCAGCAGCTCCTCGGCGGGGGCAAGGGAGCAGTACTTC | CVSSSSAGAREQYF
TRBJ2-3 | TRBD2 | - | TRBV25-1 | TGTGCCAGCAGTGAATCCGGCGGGGGGCGCACAGATACGCAGTATTTT | CASSESGGGRTDTQYF
TRBJ1-2 | TRBD1 | few | TRBV12-3/TRBV12-4 | TGTGCCAGCACCGGGACAGACTATGGCTACACCTTC | CASTGTDYGYTF
TRBJ1-2 | - | few | TRBV12-3/TRBV12-4 | TGTGCCAGCATCGCTGAGGCCGAAGGGAGGCCTGGCTACACCTTC | CASIAEAEGRPGYTF
TRBJ2-1 | TRBD2 | once | TRBV5-1 | TGCGCCAGCAGCCAACTAGCGGGAGGGGGGGGCGTCTACAATGAGCAGTTCTTC | CASSQLAGGGGVYNEQFF
TRBJ2-5 | TRBD1 | - | TRBV24-1 | TGTGCCTCCAGTGATTCGACAGGGATGCAAGAGACCCAGTACTTC | CASSDSTGMQETQYF
TRBJ2-1 | TRBD2 | few | TRBV5-1 | TGCGCCAGCAGCTTGGTACTAGCGGGACGGGCCCCCTCCTACAATGAGCAGTTCTTC | CASSLVLAGRAPSYNEQFF
TRBJ2-7 | TRBD2 | few | TRBV10-3 | TGTGCCATCAGTGGTGGACTAGCGGGGGCGAGCTCCTACGAGCAGTACTTC | CAISGGLAGASSYEQYF
TRBJ2-1 | - | - | TRBV4-1 | TGCGCCAGCAGCCAAGATCGGGCTAGCGCCTACAATGAGCAGTTCTTC | CASSQDRASAYNEQFF
TRBJ2-7 | - | - | TRBV11-2 | TGTGCCAGCAGCTACGGGGACTTCTACGAGCAGTACTTC | CASSYGDFYEQYF
TRBJ2-7 | - | - | TRBV11-3 | TGTGCCAGCAGCTTCAGTCAGGGGATATATCAAGAGACTCAGTACTTC | CASSFSQGIYQETQYF
TRBJ2-1 | - | - | TRBV20-1 | TGCAGTGCTAGGGGCGGGGGCGCCGAGGGTGAGCAGTTCTTC | CSARGGGAEGEQFF
TRBJ2-7 | TRBD2 | - | TRBV15 | TGTGCCACCAGCAGAGAGATAGCGGGGACAAGTGAGCAGTACTTC | CATSREIAGTSEQYF
TRBJ1-5 | - | many | TRBV7-2 | TGTGCCAGCGGAGGGAATAGCAATCAGCCCCAGCATTTT | CASGGNSNQPQHF
TRBJ2-2 | TRBD1 | - | TRBV28 | TGTGCCAGCAGACCAGGGGGCGCGAGCACCGGGGAGCTGTTTTTT | CASRPGGASTGELFF
TRBJ2-6 | TRBD1 | - | TRBV18 | TGTGCCAGCTCACCAATCTTAGGACAGGGAGGCTCTGGGGCCAACGTCCTGACTTTC | CASSPILGQGGSGANVLTF
TRBJ2-3 | TRBD2 | - | TRBV20-1 | TGCAGTGCCGCGACTGGACTAGCGGGAGGGCCCAGGGGCACAGATACGCAGTATTTT | CSAATGLAGGPRGTDTQYF